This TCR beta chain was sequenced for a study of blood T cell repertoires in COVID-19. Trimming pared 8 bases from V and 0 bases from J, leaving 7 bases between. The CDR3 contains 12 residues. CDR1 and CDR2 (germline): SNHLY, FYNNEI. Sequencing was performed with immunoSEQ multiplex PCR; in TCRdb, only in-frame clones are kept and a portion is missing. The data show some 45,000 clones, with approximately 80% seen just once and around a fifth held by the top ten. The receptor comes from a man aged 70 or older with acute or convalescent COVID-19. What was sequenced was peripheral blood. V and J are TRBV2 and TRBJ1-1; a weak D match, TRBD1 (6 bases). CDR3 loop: CASGQLNTEAFF. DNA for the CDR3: TGTGCCAGCGGACAGTTGAACACTGAAGCTTTCTTT.